These T cell receptor beta chains were read from a single sample in a study of technical replicates of blood from a few donors. Generated by immunoSEQ multiplex PCR, the TCRdb table keeps only in-frame clones and is missing some. The table has nearly 70,000 clones, roughly 92% seen once. Material for sequencing was T cells isolated from PBMCs. Receptor source: a human donor in good health. The CDR3 runs from the conserved cysteine through the conserved F or W. D genes are given only for firm matches.

v_call: TRBV19
j_call: TRBJ1-1
d_call: TRBD1
cdr3_aa: CASSMSQGGAFF

v_call: TRBV10-3
j_call: TRBJ1-1
d_call: TRBD1
cdr3_aa: CAISERTGPLNTEAFF

v_call: TRBV5-4
j_call: TRBJ1-2
d_call: NA
cdr3_aa: CASSIAGDFGYTF

v_call: TRBV29-1
j_call: TRBJ2-2
d_call: NA
cdr3_aa: CSVGEEDGELFF

v_call: TRBV25-1
j_call: TRBJ2-1
d_call: TRBD2
cdr3_aa: CASSVSAGGYNEQFF

v_call: TRBV15
j_call: TRBJ1-3
d_call: TRBD1
cdr3_aa: CATSRAGTAGNTIYF

v_call: TRBV5-4
j_call: TRBJ2-1
d_call: NA
cdr3_aa: CASSLASPRRNEQFF

v_call: TRBV6-1
j_call: TRBJ1-1
d_call: NA
cdr3_aa: CASSETGLDTEAFF

v_call: TRBV28
j_call: TRBJ2-3
d_call: TRBD2
cdr3_aa: CASSSRLAEYTDTQYF

v_call: TRBV15
j_call: TRBJ1-5
d_call: NA
cdr3_aa: CATSRVPRGNQPQHF

v_call: TRBV5-6
j_call: TRBJ1-1
d_call: TRBD1
cdr3_aa: CASSLRTGLGLAFF

v_call: TRBV5-6
j_call: TRBJ1-1
d_call: NA
cdr3_aa: CASSLGGGTEAFF